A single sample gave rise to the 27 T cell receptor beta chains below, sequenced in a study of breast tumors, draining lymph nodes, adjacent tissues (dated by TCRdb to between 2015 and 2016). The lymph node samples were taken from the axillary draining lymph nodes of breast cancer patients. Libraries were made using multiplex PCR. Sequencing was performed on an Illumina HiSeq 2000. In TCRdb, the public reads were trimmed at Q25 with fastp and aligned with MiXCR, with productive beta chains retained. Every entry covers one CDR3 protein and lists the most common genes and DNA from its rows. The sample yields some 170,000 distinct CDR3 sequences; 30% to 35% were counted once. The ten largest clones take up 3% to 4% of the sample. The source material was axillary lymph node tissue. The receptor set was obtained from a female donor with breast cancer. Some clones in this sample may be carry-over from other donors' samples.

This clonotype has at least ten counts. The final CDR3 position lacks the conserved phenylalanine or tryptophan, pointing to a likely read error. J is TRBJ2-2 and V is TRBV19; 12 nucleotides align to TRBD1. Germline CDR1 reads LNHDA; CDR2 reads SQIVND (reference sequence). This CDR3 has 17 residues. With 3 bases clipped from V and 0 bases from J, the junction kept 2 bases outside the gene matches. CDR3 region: CASSMGQGAANTGELFS. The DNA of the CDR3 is TGTGCCAGTAGTATGGGACAGGGGGCGGCGAACACCGGGGAGCTGTTTTCT.

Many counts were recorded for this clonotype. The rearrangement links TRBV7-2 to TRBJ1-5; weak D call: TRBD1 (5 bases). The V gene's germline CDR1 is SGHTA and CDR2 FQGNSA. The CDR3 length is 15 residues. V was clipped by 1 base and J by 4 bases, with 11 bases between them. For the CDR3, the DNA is TGTGCCAGCAGCTTAGAGAGGGGAGGTAATCAGCCCCAGCATTTT. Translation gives CASSLERGGNQPQHF.

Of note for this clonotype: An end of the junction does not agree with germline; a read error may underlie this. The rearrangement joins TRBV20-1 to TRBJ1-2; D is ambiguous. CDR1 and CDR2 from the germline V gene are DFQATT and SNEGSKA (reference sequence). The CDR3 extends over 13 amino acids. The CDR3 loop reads CSVETDVPHGHTF. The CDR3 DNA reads TGCAGTGTTGAGACCGACGTGCCGCATGGCCACACCTTC.

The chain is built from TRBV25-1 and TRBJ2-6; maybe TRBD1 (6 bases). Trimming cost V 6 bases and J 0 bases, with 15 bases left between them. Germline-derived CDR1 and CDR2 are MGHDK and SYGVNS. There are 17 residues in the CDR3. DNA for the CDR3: TGTGCCAGCAGCTTGTTGGGGGCGGCCTCTGGGGCCAACGTCCTGACTTTC. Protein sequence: CASSLLGAASGANVLTF.

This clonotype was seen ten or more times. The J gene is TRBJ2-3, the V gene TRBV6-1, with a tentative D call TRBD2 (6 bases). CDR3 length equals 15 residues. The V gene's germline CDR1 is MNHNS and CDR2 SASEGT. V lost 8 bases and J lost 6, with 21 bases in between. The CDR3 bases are TGTGCCAGCTCCCACGGGACTGGCGGGTTGGATACGCAGTATTTT. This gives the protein CASSHGTGGLDTQYF.

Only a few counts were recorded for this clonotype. The CDR3 sequence: CATSDIETGSGAFF. The CDR3 DNA is TGTGCCACCAGTGACATTGAGACAGGGTCGGGGGCTTTCTTT. V usage is TRBV24-1 and J usage is TRBJ1-1; 7 bases align to TRBD1. V shed 4 bases, J shed 11 bases, and the junction held 12 bases outside the gene matches. The CDR3 spans 14 residues. Germline CDR1 and CDR2: KGHDR and SFDVKD.

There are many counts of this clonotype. The CDR3 nucleotides read TGTGCCAGCAGCTCCTTCCGACTAGCGGGAGCTATTTTGAATGAGCAGTTCTTC. This encodes CASSSFRLAGAILNEQFF. The chain joins TRBV7-8 to TRBJ2-1, with 12 bases aligning to TRBD2. Germline-derived CDR1 and CDR2 are SGHVS and FQNEAQ. V lost 4 bases to trimming and J lost 7 bases; unmatched junction nucleotides: 14. This CDR3 region has 18 residues.

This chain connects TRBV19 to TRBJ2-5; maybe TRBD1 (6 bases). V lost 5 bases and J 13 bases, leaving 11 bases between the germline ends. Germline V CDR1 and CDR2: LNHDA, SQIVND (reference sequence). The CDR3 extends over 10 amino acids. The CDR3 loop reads CASSSGTRYF. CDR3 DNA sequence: TGTGCCAGTAGTTCGGGGACACGGTACTTC.

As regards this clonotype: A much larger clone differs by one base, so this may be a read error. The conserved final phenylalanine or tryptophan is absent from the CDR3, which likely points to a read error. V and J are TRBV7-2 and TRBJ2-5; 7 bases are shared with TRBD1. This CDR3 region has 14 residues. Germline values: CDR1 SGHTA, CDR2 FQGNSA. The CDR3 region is CASSLVAGGESQYL. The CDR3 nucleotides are TGTGCCAGCAGCTTAGTAGCAGGGGGAGAGAGCCAGTACCTC.

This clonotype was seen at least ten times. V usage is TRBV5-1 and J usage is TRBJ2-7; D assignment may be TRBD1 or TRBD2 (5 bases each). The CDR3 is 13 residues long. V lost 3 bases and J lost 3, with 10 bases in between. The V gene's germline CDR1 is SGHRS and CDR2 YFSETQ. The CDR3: CASSSGDGYEQYF. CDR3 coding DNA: TGCGCCAGCAGCTCCGGGGACGGCTACGAGCAGTACTTC. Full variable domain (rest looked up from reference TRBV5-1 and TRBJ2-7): KAGVTQTPRYLIKTRGQQVTLSCSPISGHRSVSWYQQTPGQGLQFLFEYFSETQRNKGNFPGRFSGRQFSNSRSEMNVSTLELGDSALYLCASSSGDGYEQYFGPGTRLTVT.

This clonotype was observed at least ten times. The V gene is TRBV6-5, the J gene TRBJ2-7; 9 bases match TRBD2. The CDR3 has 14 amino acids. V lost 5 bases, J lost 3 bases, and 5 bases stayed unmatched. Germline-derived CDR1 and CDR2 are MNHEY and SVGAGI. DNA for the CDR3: TGTGCCAGCAGTCCCCAAGCGGGAGGCTACGAGCAGTACTTC. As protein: CASSPQAGGYEQYF.

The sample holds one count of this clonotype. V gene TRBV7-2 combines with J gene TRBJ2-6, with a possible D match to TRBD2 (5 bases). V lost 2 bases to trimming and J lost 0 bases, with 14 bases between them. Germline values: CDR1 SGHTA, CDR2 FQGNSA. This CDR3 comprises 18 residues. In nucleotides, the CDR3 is TGTGCCAGCAGCTTAATGGCCGGGGTAAGCTCTGGGGCCAACGTCCTGACTTTC. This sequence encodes CASSLMAGVSSGANVLTF.

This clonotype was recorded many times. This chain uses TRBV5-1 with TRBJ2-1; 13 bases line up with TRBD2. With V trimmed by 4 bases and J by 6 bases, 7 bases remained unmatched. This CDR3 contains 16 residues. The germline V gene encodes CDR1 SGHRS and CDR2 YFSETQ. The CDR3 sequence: CASSGTSGRAGNEQFF. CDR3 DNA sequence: TGCGCCAGCAGCGGTACTAGCGGGAGGGCCGGCAATGAGCAGTTCTTC. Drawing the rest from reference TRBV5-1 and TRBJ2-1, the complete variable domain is KAGVTQTPRYLIKTRGQQVTLSCSPISGHRSVSWYQQTPGQGLQFLFEYFSETQRNKGNFPGRFSGRQFSNSRSEMNVSTLELGDSALYLCASSGTSGRAGNEQFFGPGTRLTVL.

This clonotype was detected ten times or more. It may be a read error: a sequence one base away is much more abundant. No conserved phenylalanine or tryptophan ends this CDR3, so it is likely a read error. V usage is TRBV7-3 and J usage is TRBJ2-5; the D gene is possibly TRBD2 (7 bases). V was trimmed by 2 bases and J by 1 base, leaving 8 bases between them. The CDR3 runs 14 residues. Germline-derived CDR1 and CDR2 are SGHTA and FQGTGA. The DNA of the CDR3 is TGTGCCAGCAGCTTAGGGGGGGCCCAAGAGACCCAGTACCTC. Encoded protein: CASSLGGAQETQYL.

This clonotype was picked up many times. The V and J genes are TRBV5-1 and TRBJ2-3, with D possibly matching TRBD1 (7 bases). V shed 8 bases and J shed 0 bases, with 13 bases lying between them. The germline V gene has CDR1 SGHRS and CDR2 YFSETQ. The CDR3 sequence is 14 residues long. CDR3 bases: TGCGCCAGTACCAGGGGGGCTAGCACAGATACGCAGTATTTT. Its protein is CASTRGASTDTQYF.

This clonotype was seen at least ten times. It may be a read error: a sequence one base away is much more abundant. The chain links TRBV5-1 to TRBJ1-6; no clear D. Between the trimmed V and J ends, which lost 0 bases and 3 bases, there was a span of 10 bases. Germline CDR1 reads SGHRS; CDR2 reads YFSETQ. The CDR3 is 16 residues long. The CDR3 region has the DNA TGCGCCAGCAGCTTGGTAGGTCAGAGCTATAATTCACCCCTCCACTTT. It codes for CASSLVGQSYNSPLHF.

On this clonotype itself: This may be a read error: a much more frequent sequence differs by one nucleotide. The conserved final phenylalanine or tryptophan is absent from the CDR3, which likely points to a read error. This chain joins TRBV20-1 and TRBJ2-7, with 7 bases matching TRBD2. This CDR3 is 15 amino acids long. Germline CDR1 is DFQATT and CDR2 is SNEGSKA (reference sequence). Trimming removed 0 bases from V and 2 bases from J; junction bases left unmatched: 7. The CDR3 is CSARDPGGSAYEQYL. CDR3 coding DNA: TGCAGTGCTAGAGATCCGGGCGGGAGTGCCTACGAGCAGTACCTC.

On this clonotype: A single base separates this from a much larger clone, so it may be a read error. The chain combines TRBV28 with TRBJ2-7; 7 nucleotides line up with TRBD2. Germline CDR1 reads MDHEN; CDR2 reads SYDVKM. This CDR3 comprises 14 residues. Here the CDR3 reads CASSPSGAYYEQHF. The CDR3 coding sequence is TGTGCCAGCAGTCCTAGCGGCGCTTACTACGAGCAGCACTTC.

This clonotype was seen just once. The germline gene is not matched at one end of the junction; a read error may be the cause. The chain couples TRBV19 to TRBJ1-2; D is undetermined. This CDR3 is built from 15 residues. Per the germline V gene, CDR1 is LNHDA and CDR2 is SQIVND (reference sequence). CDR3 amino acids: CASRRPAGANYGHTF. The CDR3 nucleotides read TGTGCCAGCCGACGCCCTGCGGGAGCTAACTATGGCCACACCTTC.

The chain's CDR3 is CASKTYRITF. As DNA, the CDR3 is TGCGCCAGCAAGACGTACAGGATTACCTTC. The V and J genes are TRBV10-1 and TRBJ1-2, with a weak D call TRBD1 (5 bases). The CDR3 spans 10 residues. V dropped 7 bases and J dropped 14 bases, with 14 bases sitting between them. Germline CDR1 WNHNN, CDR2 SYGVQD (reference sequence).

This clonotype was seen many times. This CDR3 reads CASVSGVETQYF. CDR3 sequence (DNA): TGTGCCAGCGTCTCAGGGGTGGAGACCCAGTACTTC. The J gene is TRBJ2-5, the V gene TRBV28, with D possibly being TRBD1 (6 bases). The CDR3 is made up of 12 amino acids. CDR1 and CDR2 (germline): MDHEN, SYDVKM. V gave up 8 bases and J gave up 5 bases, with 12 bases separating them.

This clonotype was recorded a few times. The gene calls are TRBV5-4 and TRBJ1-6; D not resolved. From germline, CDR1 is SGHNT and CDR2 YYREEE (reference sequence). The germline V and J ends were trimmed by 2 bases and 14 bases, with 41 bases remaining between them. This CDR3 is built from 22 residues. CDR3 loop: CASSFSTSTSPISPLLRVTLHF. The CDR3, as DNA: TGTGCCAGCAGCTTTTCCACCTCCACTTCCCCAATTTCCCCTCTACTACGGGTCACCCTCCACTTT.

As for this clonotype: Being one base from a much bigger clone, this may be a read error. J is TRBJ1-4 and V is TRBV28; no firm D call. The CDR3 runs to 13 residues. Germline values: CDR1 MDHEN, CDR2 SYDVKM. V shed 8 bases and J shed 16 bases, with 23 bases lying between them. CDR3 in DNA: TGTGCCAGCGGTTCCTCCTGGGAGCCGGGAGGGTTTTTT. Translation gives CASGSSWEPGGFF.

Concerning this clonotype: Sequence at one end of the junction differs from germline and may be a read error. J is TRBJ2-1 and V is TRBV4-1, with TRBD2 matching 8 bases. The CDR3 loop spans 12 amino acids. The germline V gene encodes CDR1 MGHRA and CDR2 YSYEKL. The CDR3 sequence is CASSRTGTSSHF. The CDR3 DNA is TGTGCCAGCAGCCGCACCGGGACTAGTTCCCACTTC.

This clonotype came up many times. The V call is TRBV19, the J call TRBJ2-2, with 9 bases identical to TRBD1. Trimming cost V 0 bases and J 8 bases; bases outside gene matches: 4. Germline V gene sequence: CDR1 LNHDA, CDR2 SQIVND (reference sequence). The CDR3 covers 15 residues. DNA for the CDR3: TGTGCCAGTAGTATAGAAGGACAGGGGTCGGGGGAGCTGTTTTTT. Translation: CASSIEGQGSGELFF.

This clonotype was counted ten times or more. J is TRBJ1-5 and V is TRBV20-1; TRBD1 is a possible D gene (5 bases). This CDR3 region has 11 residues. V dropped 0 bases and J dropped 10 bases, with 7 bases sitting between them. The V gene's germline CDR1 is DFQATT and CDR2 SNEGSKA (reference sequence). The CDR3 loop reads CSARDQGPQHF. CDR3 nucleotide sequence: TGCAGTGCTAGAGATCAGGGCCCCCAGCATTTT.

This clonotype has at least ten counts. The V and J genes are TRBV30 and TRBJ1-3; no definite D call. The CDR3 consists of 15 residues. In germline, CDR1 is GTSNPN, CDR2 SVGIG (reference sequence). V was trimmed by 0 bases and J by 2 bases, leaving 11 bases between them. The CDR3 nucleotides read TGTGCCTGGAGTGTATATAGGGTAACTGGAAACACCATATATTTT. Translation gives CAWSVYRVTGNTIYF.